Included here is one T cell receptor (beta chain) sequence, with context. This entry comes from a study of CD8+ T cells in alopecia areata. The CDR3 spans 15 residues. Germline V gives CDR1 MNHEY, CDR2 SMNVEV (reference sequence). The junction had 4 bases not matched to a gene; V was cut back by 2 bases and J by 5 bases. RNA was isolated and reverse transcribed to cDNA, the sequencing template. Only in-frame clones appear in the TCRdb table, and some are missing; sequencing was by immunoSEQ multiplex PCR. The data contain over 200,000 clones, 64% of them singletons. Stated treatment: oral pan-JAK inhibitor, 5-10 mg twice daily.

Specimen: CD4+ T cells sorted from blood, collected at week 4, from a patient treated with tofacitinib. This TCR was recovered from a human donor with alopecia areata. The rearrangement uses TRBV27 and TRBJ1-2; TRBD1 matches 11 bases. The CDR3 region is CASSLGQGARYGYTF. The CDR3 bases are TGTGCCAGCAGTTTAGGACAGGGGGCGCGGTATGGCTACACCTTC.